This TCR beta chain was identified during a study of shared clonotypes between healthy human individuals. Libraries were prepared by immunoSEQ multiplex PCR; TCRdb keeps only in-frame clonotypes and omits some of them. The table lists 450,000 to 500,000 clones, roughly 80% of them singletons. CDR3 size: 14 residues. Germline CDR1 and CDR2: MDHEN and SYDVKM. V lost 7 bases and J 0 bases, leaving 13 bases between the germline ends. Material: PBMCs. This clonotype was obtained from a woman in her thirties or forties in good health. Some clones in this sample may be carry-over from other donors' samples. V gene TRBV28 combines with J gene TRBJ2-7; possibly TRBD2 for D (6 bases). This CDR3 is CASMRGGASYEQYF. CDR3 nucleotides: TGTGCCAGCATGAGAGGAGGGGCCTCCTACGAGCAGTACTTC.